The entry that follows covers one TCR beta chain sequence. What it recognizes is unknown. The data were taken from a study of response to subunit inactivated influenza vaccine. The CDR3 has 16 amino acids. With 2 bases clipped from V and 3 bases from J, the junction kept 10 bases outside the gene matches. Germline V CDR1 and CDR2: DFQATT, SNEGSKA (reference sequence). Study-level points and caveats: Each seasonal influenza vaccination recruits few new T cells, the authors suggested.

In TCRdb, the RT-PCR reads were re-called with MiXCR into one record per CDR3 protein. In the table there are 500,000 to 600,000 distinct CDR3 sequences, around 13% of which are singletons. The source of this sequence is a man aged 50-59 years who received an inactivated influenza vaccine. Sequenced here: PBMCs from blood, sampled roughly 46 days after vaccination. The chain combines TRBV20-1 with TRBJ2-7; 10 nucleotides match TRBD2. The CDR3 spells CSARRNRLAGDYEQYF. Written as DNA, the CDR3 is TGCAGTGCTAGACGAAATCGACTAGCGGGCGACTACGAGCAGTACTTC.